This T cell receptor beta chain was found in a study of cytomegalovirus exposure and HLA in healthy donors. Findings of the study overall: Prediction of most subjects' HLA-A and HLA-B alleles by TCR beta sequences was reportedly accurate.

Researchers ran the PCR with 60 Vbeta and 13 Jbeta primers. Assay: immunoSEQ multiplex PCR; the TCRdb copy retains only in-frame clones and omits some. The sample records fewer than 200,000 clones, more than 75% being singletons. From germline, CDR1 is SEHNR and CDR2 FQNEAQ (reference sequence). The CDR3 spans 15 residues. The trim removed 6 bases at V and 4 bases at J, leaving 10 bases unmatched. Note on this clone: The antigen is unknown.

Specimen: PBMCs. The chain has TRBV7-9 and TRBJ2-3; 7 bases map to TRBD1. The clonotype comes from a man aged 18 to 35 in good health and CMV-seropositive. The CDR3 DNA follows: TGTGCCAGCAGTCCGACAGGGATGTTGGCAGATACGCAGTATTTT. Translation gives CASSPTGMLADTQYF.